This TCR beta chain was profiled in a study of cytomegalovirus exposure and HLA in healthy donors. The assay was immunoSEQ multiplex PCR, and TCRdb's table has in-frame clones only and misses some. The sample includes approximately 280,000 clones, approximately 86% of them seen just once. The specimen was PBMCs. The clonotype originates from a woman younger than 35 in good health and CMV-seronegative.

CDR3 sequence (DNA): TGTGCCAGCAGCTTATCGTTGGACAGGGTGAATGGCTACACCTTC. This codes for CASSLSLDRVNGYTF. This chain joins TRBV7-2 and TRBJ1-2, with 8 bases fitting TRBD1. This CDR3 has 15 residues. V shed 2 bases and J 6 bases; nucleotides not matched to a gene: 8. Looked up from germline, CDR1 is SGHTA and CDR2 is FQGNSA. The whole variable domain, remainder taken from reference TRBV7-2 and TRBJ1-2, is GAGVSQSPSNKVTEKGKDVELRCDPISGHTALYWYRQSLGQGLEFLIYFQGNSAPDKSGLPSDRFSAERTGGSVSTLTIQRTQQEDSAVYLCASSLSLDRVNGYTFGSGTRLTVV.